The text below deals with one T cell receptor beta chain. Its antigen is as yet unknown. The data stem from a study of cytomegalovirus exposure and HLA in healthy donors. At the level of the study: An analysis done earlier identified 117 million unique TCR beta sequences from approximately 180 million T cells.

The PCR employed 60 Vbeta primers together with 13 Jbeta primers. Profiling relied on immunoSEQ multiplex PCR, and the TCRdb table lists in-frame clones only, not all of them. This sample has 250,000 to 350,000 clones, with approximately 90% found just once. Trimming left V 1 base short and J 1 base short, with 13 bases between. Germline values: CDR1 LGHNA, CDR2 YNFKEQ. The CDR3 has 16 residues. Study-wide findings and caveats: When analyzed later, a missense DCLRE1C variant was found to be linked to TCR beta V- and J-gene trimming. Earlier findings revealed that most TCR beta V segments proved productive either about 87% or about 30% of the time. TCR beta sequences reportedly predicted the HLA-A and HLA-B alleles of most subjects accurately.

The source of this sequence is a man aged 35 to 55 in good health and CMV-seropositive. Sequenced material: PBMCs. This sequence joins TRBV4-2 and TRBJ1-2; TRBD1 is a possible D gene (6 bases). The CDR3 nucleotides read TGTGCCAGCAGCCAAGGGACAGACTCAGATAACTATGGCTACACCTTC. Its translation is CASSQGTDSDNYGYTF.